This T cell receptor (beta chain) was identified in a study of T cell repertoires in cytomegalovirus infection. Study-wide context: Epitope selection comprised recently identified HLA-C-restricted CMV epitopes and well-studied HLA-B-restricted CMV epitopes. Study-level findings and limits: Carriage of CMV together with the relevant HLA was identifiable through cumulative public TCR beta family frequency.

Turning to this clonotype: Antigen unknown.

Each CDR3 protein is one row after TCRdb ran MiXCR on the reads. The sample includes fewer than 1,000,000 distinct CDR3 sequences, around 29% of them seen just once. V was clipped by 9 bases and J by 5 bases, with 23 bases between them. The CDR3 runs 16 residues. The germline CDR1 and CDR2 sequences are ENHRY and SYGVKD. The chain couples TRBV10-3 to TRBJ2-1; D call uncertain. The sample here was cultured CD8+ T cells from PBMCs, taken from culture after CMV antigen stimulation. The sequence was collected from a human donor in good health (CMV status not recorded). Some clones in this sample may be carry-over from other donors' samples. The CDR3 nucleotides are TGTGCCATTTTTCACCCATCGCTAGTACCCAACAATGAGCAGTTCTTC. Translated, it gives CAIFHPSLVPNNEQFF.